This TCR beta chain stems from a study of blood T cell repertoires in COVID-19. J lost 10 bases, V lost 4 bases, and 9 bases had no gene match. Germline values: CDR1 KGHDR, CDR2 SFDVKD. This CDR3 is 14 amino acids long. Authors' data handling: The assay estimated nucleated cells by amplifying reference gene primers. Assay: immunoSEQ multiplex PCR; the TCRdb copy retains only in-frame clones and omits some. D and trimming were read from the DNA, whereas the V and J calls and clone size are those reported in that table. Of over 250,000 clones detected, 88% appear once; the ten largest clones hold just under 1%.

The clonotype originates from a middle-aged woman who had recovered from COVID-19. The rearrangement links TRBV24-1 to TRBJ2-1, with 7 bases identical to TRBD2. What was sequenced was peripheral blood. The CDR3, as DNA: TGTGCCACCAGTGACCTATTTGTGGGGGGGGAGCAGTTCTTC. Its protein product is CATSDLFVGGEQFF.